One sample yielded the 27 T cell receptor beta chains listed below, sequenced in a study of cytomegalovirus exposure and HLA in healthy donors. Amplification used 60 Vbeta primers and 13 Jbeta primers. Assay used: immunoSEQ multiplex PCR; TCRdb lists only in-frame clones, some missing. The sample has over 85,000 clones, less than 85% seen once; the top ten hold 2% to 3%. Sequenced material: PBMCs. These receptors all stem from a man in his forties in good health and CMV-seronegative.

This chain uses TRBV5-4 with TRBJ2-3; 13 bases agree with TRBD2. This CDR3 is built from 18 residues. After removal of 2 bases from V and 3 bases from J, the junction contained 9 bases not matched to a gene. Germline loops: CDR1 SGHNT, CDR2 YYREEE (reference sequence). The CDR3 sequence is CASSFRGLAGRRTDTQYF. In DNA form, the CDR3 reads TGTGCCAGCAGCTTTCGGGGACTAGCGGGGAGACGGACAGATACGCAGTATTTT.

The rearrangement links TRBV7-9 to TRBJ1-2, with a possible D match to TRBD1 (6 bases). CDR1 is SEHNR, CDR2 FQNEAQ, per germline (reference sequence). V lost 2 bases and J 2 bases, leaving 9 bases between the germline ends. This CDR3 comprises 14 residues. Here the CDR3 DNA reads TGTGCCAGCAGCTTAAGAGGGGGAAACTATGGCTACACCTTC. As protein: CASSLRGGNYGYTF.

The rearrangement joins TRBV11-3 to TRBJ1-1, with a weak D call TRBD1 (6 bases). In germline, CDR1 is SGHNT, CDR2 YENEEA. The CDR3 is made up of 13 amino acids. The ends were cut back, 4 bases at V and 5 bases at J, with 11 bases in the middle. In nucleotides, the CDR3 is TGTGCCAGCAGCTCTGAACAGGGAACTGAAGCTTTCTTT. Protein: CASSSEQGTEAFF.

This rearrangement joins TRBV12-5 to TRBJ1-2; TRBD1 aligns across 9 bases. The CDR3 loop spans 15 amino acids. V shed 4 bases and J 4 bases; nucleotides not matched to a gene: 7. Germline values: CDR1 LGHNT, CDR2 FRNRAP. CDR3 region: CASGSTGGGIYGYTF. The CDR3 region has the DNA TGTGCTAGTGGTTCCACAGGGGGCGGAATCTATGGCTACACCTTC.

This clone came up a few times. V and J are TRBV27 and TRBJ2-3; TRBD2 aligns across 8 bases. The CDR3 covers 14 residues. V lost 6 bases to trimming and J lost 2 bases; unmatched junction nucleotides: 4. Germline V gene sequence: CDR1 MNHEY, CDR2 SMNVEV (reference sequence). DNA for the CDR3: TGTGCCAGCAGGTCTAGCGGGTACACAGATACGCAGTATTTT. Translating it yields CASRSSGYTDTQYF.

V and J are TRBV18 and TRBJ2-7; D is ambiguous. Germline CDR1 KGHSH, CDR2 LQKENI. CDR3 length equals 12 residues. The ends were cut back, 6 bases at V and 5 bases at J, with 11 bases in the middle. The CDR3 DNA is TGTGCCAGCTCCCCGTCATCGGACGAGCAGTACTTC. The encoded protein is CASSPSSDEQYF.

This rearrangement joins TRBV6-1 to TRBJ1-1, with D possibly matching TRBD1 (5 bases). Trimming removed 7 bases at V and 1 base at J, with 10 bases between. This CDR3 region has 13 residues. CDR1 and CDR2 (germline): MNHNS, SASEGT. The CDR3 DNA is TGTGCCAGCACCGCGACAGAGAACACTGAAGCTTTCTTT. Translating gives CASTATENTEAFF.

The genes are TRBV12-5 and TRBJ2-3, with D possibly being TRBD1 (5 bases). In germline, CDR1 is LGHNT, CDR2 FRNRAP. V gave up 1 base and J gave up 4 bases, with 12 bases separating them. The CDR3 covers 15 residues. CDR3 DNA: TGTGCTAGTGGTTTGGGCCTTGGGGCCCCAGATACGCAGTATTTT. Amino acid sequence: CASGLGLGAPDTQYF. The entire variable domain, with the rest obtained from reference TRBV12-5 and TRBJ2-3, is as follows: DARVTQTPRHKVTEMGQEVTMRCQPILGHNTVFWYRQTMMQGLELLAYFRNRAPLDDSGMPKDRFSAEMPDATLATLKIQPSEPRDSAVYFCASGLGLGAPDTQYFGPGTRLTVL.

This clone was counted between two and nine times. V and J are TRBV10-3 and TRBJ1-4; D call uncertain. The CDR3 is made up of 15 amino acids. V shed 2 bases and J shed 5 bases, with 12 bases lying between them. CDR1 and CDR2 (germline): ENHRY, SYGVKD. Here the CDR3 reads CAISEVGVMNEKLFF. The CDR3 coding sequence is TGTGCCATCAGTGAGGTTGGAGTAATGAATGAAAAACTGTTTTTT.

The rearrangement joins TRBV12-5 to TRBJ1-3; 8 bases align to TRBD1. Unmatched junction bases numbered 9, after V lost 2 bases and J lost 9 bases. CDR1 is LGHNT, CDR2 FRNRAP, per germline. CDR3 size: 15 residues. The CDR3 region is CASGLSGDRSPTIYF. DNA for the CDR3: TGTGCTAGTGGTTTGTCAGGGGACAGGTCCCCCACCATATATTTT.

The chain employs TRBV7-8 and TRBJ1-1, with D perhaps matching TRBD1 (6 bases). This CDR3 contains 16 residues. Trimming pared 1 base from V and 3 bases from J, leaving 15 bases between. Germline loops: CDR1 SGHVS, CDR2 FQNEAQ. CDR3 amino acids: CASSLVPTGLDTEAFF. CDR3 in DNA: TGTGCCAGCAGCTTAGTCCCGACAGGTTTGGACACTGAAGCTTTCTTT.

This chain uses TRBV5-1 with TRBJ1-1, with D maybe TRBD1 (6 bases). V gave up 3 bases and J gave up 4 bases, with 16 bases separating them. This CDR3 is built from 15 residues. Germline loops: CDR1 SGHRS, CDR2 YFSETQ. The CDR3 coding sequence is TGCGCCAGCAGCTGGCAAACAGGGAGCGGCACTGAAGCTTTCTTT. Translation gives CASSWQTGSGTEAFF.

This chain links TRBV25-1 with TRBJ1-6; perhaps TRBD1 as D (6 bases). The CDR3 has 14 amino acids. Germline CDR1 MGHDK, CDR2 SYGVNS. Between the trimmed V and J ends, which lost 6 bases and 4 bases, there was a span of 10 bases. This chain's CDR3 is CASSYRAYNSPLHF. In nucleotides, the CDR3 is TGTGCCAGCAGCTACAGGGCTTATAATTCACCCCTCCACTTT.

The chain is built from TRBV4-1 and TRBJ2-7; TRBD2 matches at 10 bases. The CDR3 sequence is 16 residues long. The V and J ends lost 2 bases and 3 bases, in that order; junction bases with no gene match: 7. Germline values: CDR1 MGHRA, CDR2 YSYEKL. The CDR3 spells CASSQTTSGNYYEQYF. The CDR3 DNA follows: TGCGCCAGCAGCCAAACTACTAGCGGGAACTACTACGAGCAGTACTTC.

V gene TRBV30 combines with J gene TRBJ1-6; D remains unclear. This CDR3 contains 18 residues. Looked up from germline, CDR1 is GTSNPN and CDR2 is SVGIG (reference sequence). V was cut by 0 bases and J by 4 bases, with 19 bases left in between. CDR3 protein: CAWSVYPLSQAYNSPLHF. CDR3 coding DNA: TGTGCCTGGAGTGTATACCCCCTTTCCCAGGCATATAATTCACCCCTCCACTTT. Looking up the rest from reference TRBV30 and TRBJ1-6 gives the full variable domain: SQTIHQWPATLVQPVGSPLSLECTVEGTSNPNLYWYRQAAGRGLQLLFYSVGIGQISSEVPQNLSASRPQDRQFILSSKKLLLSDSGFYLCAWSVYPLSQAYNSPLHFGNGTRLTVT.

This clone was recorded only once. This chain links TRBV5-1 with TRBJ1-6, with TRBD1 matching over 7 bases. Looked up from germline, CDR1 is SGHRS and CDR2 is YFSETQ. The CDR3 length is 13 residues. The junction had 13 bases not matched to a gene; V was cut back by 4 bases and J by 18 bases. Here the CDR3 reads CASSPDPGQPPHF. The CDR3 region has the DNA TGCGCCAGCAGCCCCGATCCGGGACAGCCTCCCCACTTT.

The rearrangement links TRBV11-1 to TRBJ1-1; D gene unclear. CDR1 SGHAT and CDR2 FQDESV come from the germline V gene (reference sequence). The V gene lost 5 bases and the J gene lost 0 bases, with 13 bases spanning the gap. CDR3 size: 15 residues. CDR3 nucleotides: TGTGCCAGCAGCCCTAGCGCCTACATGAACACTGAAGCTTTCTTT. Residues: CASSPSAYMNTEAFF.

The chain combines TRBV5-1 with TRBJ2-2, with 9 bases that match TRBD2. The CDR3 loop spans 14 amino acids. Losses at the gene ends were 5 bases for V and 5 bases for J; bases not matched to a gene: 4. The V gene's germline CDR1 is SGHRS and CDR2 YFSETQ. This chain's CDR3 is CASRLAGRTGELFF. The CDR3 DNA is TGCGCCAGCAGGCTAGCGGGGAGGACCGGGGAGCTGTTTTTT.

This sequence joins TRBV9 and TRBJ2-1; D gene ambiguous. Germline assignment: CDR1 SGDLS and CDR2 YYNGEE. CDR3 length equals 16 residues. Trimming shortened V by 4 bases and J by 0 bases, and 14 bases separated the two germline ends. The DNA of the CDR3 is TGTGCCAGCAGCAAGAGTGACTTCAGCTCCTACAATGAGCAGTTCTTC. Translation gives CASSKSDFSSYNEQFF.

The chain couples TRBV7-8 to TRBJ2-7, with D possibly TRBD2 on 5 matching bases. This CDR3 is 14 amino acids long. CDR1 and CDR2 (germline): SGHVS, FQNEAQ. V was pared by 4 bases and J by 7 bases, with 17 bases between. The CDR3 DNA is TGTGCCAGCAGCTCAGTGGACTCGCCGGGGGAGCAGTACTTC. Its protein product is CASSSVDSPGEQYF.

This sequence joins TRBV6-1 and TRBJ2-5, with a tentative D call TRBD2 (5 bases). The CDR3 sequence is 13 residues long. Trimming pared 8 bases from V and 3 bases from J, leaving 13 bases between. Germline CDR1 and CDR2: MNHNS and SASEGT. CDR3 sequence reads: CASVRGSEETQYF. CDR3 sequence (DNA): TGTGCCAGCGTTCGGGGATCGGAAGAGACCCAGTACTTC.

This clone was picked up one time. This chain connects TRBV7-3 to TRBJ1-1, with D perhaps matching TRBD1 (5 bases). Germline loops: CDR1 SGHTA, CDR2 FQGTGA. The CDR3 loop spans 14 amino acids. Trimming cost V 5 bases and J 4 bases, with 14 bases left between them. CDR3 protein: CASSPGGWGTEAFF. CDR3 DNA sequence: TGTGCCAGCAGCCCGGGGGGGTGGGGCACTGAAGCTTTCTTT.

The genes are TRBV11-2 and TRBJ1-1; TRBD1 matches at 7 bases. This CDR3 contains 17 residues. The V gene's germline CDR1 is SGHAT and CDR2 FQNNGV. Trimming at V came to 3 bases and at J to 2 bases, leaving 12 bases not matched to a gene. CDR3 in DNA: TGTGCCAGCAGCTTTAACAGGGGAAATAAGATAAACACTGAAGCTTTCTTT. This translates into CASSFNRGNKINTEAFF.

The gene calls are TRBV7-8 and TRBJ2-1; weak D call: TRBD2 (5 bases). CDR1 and CDR2 (germline): SGHVS, FQNEAQ. Trimming left V 7 bases short and J 0 bases short, with 10 bases between. The length of the CDR3 is 14 residues. The CDR3 here is CASKTGSSYNEQFF. The CDR3 DNA reads as TGTGCCAGCAAGACGGGAAGCTCCTACAATGAGCAGTTCTTC.

The J gene is TRBJ1-1, the V gene TRBV18; D is undetermined. The CDR3 totals 14 residues. Per the germline V gene, CDR1 is KGHSH and CDR2 is LQKENI. V was clipped by 0 bases and J by 3 bases, with 8 bases between them. The DNA of the CDR3 is TGTGCCAGCTCACCACCGAGCGCGGACACTGAAGCTTTCTTT. Its protein is CASSPPSADTEAFF.

The V gene is TRBV2, the J gene TRBJ1-5, with a tentative D call TRBD1 (6 bases). With 8 bases removed from V and 6 bases from J, the gap between germline ends came to 20 bases. Looked up from germline, CDR1 is SNHLY and CDR2 is FYNNEI. The CDR3 loop spans 15 amino acids. The DNA for the CDR3 is TGTGCCAGCGTTGCCTTTCGGGGGGCTAGTCAGCCCCAGCATTTT. Translation gives CASVAFRGASQPQHF.

The V call is TRBV5-1, the J call TRBJ2-5, with D maybe TRBD2 (5 bases). V lost 0 bases to trimming and J lost 6 bases, with 9 bases between them. The CDR3 totals 13 residues. Germline V gives CDR1 SGHRS, CDR2 YFSETQ. CDR3 in amino acids: CASSLAGGQTQYF. The CDR3 bases are TGCGCCAGCAGCTTGGCGGGCGGGCAGACCCAGTACTTC. Full variable domain (missing parts from reference TRBV5-1 and TRBJ2-5): KAGVTQTPRYLIKTRGQQVTLSCSPISGHRSVSWYQQTPGQGLQFLFEYFSETQRNKGNFPGRFSGRQFSNSRSEMNVSTLELGDSALYLCASSLAGGQTQYFGPGTRLLVL.